The present T cell receptor (beta chain) was sequenced within a study of immune cell composition in non-small cell lung cancer. Study-wide background: Tumours were mainly lung adenocarcinoma or squamous cell carcinoma. Study findings and constraints: Tumour TCR-beta clonality showed no significant link to smoking pack-years. Clones >0.5% enriched in tumour were rarer in adenocarcinoma (roughly 35%) than squamous (approximately 80%). Lung squamous cell carcinoma tumours had significantly higher top 10 clone scores and productive clonality than lung adenocarcinoma.

Regarding this clone: Antigen: not known.

Germline loops: CDR1 SGHTA, CDR2 FQGNSA. The CDR3 contains 14 residues. The V end lost 0 bases, the J end lost 2 bases, and 7 bases lay between the germline ends. Some clones are missing from TCRdb's copy, which holds only in-frame ones; the method was immunoSEQ multiplex PCR. Seen here are about 5,000 clones, about 80% observed once, and the top ten hold approximately 12%. The clonotype was recovered from a human donor with non-small cell lung cancer. Source material: lung tumor tissue. The chain has TRBV7-2 and TRBJ1-1; no reliable D call. CDR3 DNA: TGTGCCAGCAGCTTAGCCTGGGGAAACACTGAAGCTTTCTTT. It encodes CASSLAWGNTEAFF.